Following are 19 T cell receptor beta chains from one sample sequenced in a study of OX40 agonist ivuxolimab in advanced cancers. Some clones are missing from TCRdb's copy, which holds only in-frame ones; the method was immunoSEQ multiplex PCR. The sample holds some 60,000 clones, 91% seen once. Sample: CD4+ or CD8+ T cells sorted from blood, taken in a trial of the OX40 agonist ivuxolimab. Receptors were obtained from an adult with an advanced solid tumor such as melanoma, head and neck, liver or kidney cancer.

The chain has TRBV4-3 and TRBJ1-5, with D possibly TRBD1 on 6 matching bases. CDR1 LGHNA and CDR2 YSLEER come from the germline V gene. The CDR3 is 17 residues long. Trimming shortened V by 0 bases and J by 5 bases, and 17 bases separated the two germline ends. In nucleotides, the CDR3 is TGCGCCAGCAGCCAAGAGCCGGGGGGCTTTACGTATCAGCCCCAGCATTTT. It is translated as CASSQEPGGFTYQPQHF.

This sequence joins TRBV7-2 and TRBJ2-2; D is ambiguous. Trimming cost V 2 bases and J 6 bases, with 4 bases left between them. Germline V lookup: CDR1 SGHTA, CDR2 FQGNSA. The CDR3 totals 12 residues. CDR3 bases: TGTGCCAGCAGCTTAAGGCCCGGGGAGCTGTTTTTT. Amino acids: CASSLRPGELFF.

This rearrangement joins TRBV6-1 to TRBJ2-7, with 7 bases fitting TRBD1. Losses at the gene ends were 2 bases for V and 4 bases for J; bases not matched to a gene: 8. The CDR3 extends over 15 amino acids. CDR1 MNHNS and CDR2 SASEGT come from the germline V gene. CDR3 nucleotides: TGTGCCAGCAGTGAATCCCAGGGGGTTAGTTACGAGCAGTACTTC. Its protein is CASSESQGVSYEQYF.

The chain joins TRBV28 to TRBJ1-6, with D tentatively TRBD1 (6 bases). Trimming took off 7 bases at V and 5 bases at J, with 15 bases between the two ends. CDR1 and CDR2 (germline): MDHEN, SYDVKM. This CDR3 region has 15 residues. CDR3 bases: TGTGCCAGCAACTCCGGGACAAGGAATAATTCACCCCTCCACTTT. This sequence encodes CASNSGTRNNSPLHF.

CDR3 nucleotides: TGTGCCACCAGCAGAGATCGGGACAGGGAGTCTGAAAAACTGTTTTTT. It translates to CATSRDRDRESEKLFF. This sequence joins TRBV15 and TRBJ1-4, with 9 bases fitting TRBD1. Germline lookup yields CDR1 LNHNV and CDR2 YYDKDF (reference sequence). The J segment lost 7 bases and the V segment lost 0 bases, leaving 6 bases of the junction unmatched. The CDR3 is made up of 16 amino acids. The complete variable domain, with remaining parts taken from reference TRBV15 and TRBJ1-4, reads DAMVIQNPRYQVTQFGKPVTLSCSQTLNHNVMYWYQQKSSQAPKLLFHYYDKDFNNEADTPDNFQSRRPNTSFCFLDIRSPGLGDTAMYLCATSRDRDRESEKLFFGSGTQLSVL.

CDR3 nucleotide sequence: TGTGCCAGTAGCCCTTTGGGCGACAGGGGGATCGATACGCAGTATTTT. This gives the protein CASSPLGDRGIDTQYF. This chain connects TRBV19 to TRBJ2-3; 9 bases match TRBD1. V shed 6 bases, J shed 6 bases, and the junction held 13 bases outside the gene matches. This CDR3 spans 16 amino acids. Per the germline V gene, CDR1 is LNHDA and CDR2 is SQIVND (reference sequence). Full variable domain (remainder filled in from reference TRBV19 and TRBJ2-3): DGGITQSPKYLFRKEGQNVTLSCEQNLNHDAMYWYRQDPGQGLRLIYYSQIVNDFQKGDIAEGYSVSREKKESFPLTVTSAQKNPTAFYLCASSPLGDRGIDTQYFGPGTRLTVL.

V gene TRBV19 combines with J gene TRBJ1-3, with D possibly TRBD1 on 6 matching bases. V was clipped by 2 bases and J by 0 bases, with 8 bases between them. CDR1 is LNHDA and CDR2 is SQIVND in the germline V gene (reference sequence). The CDR3 has 15 amino acids. The CDR3 bases are TGTGCCAGTAGTATAAGGACAGCCTCTGGAAACACCATATATTTT. This encodes CASSIRTASGNTIYF.

The rearrangement links TRBV7-3 to TRBJ2-7; D not certain. The CDR3 runs 13 residues. Trimming cost V 3 bases and J 2 bases, with 8 bases left between them. Germline assignment: CDR1 SGHTA and CDR2 FQGTGA. Here the CDR3 reads CASSFGPTYEQYF. The CDR3 DNA reads as TGTGCCAGCAGCTTCGGGCCGACCTACGAGCAGTACTTC.

This rearrangement joins TRBV19 to TRBJ2-7; 9 bases are a match to TRBD1. The V segment lost 6 bases and the J segment 7 bases; nucleotides outside the gene matches: 7. The germline V gene encodes CDR1 LNHDA and CDR2 SQIVND (reference sequence). The CDR3 totals 13 residues. The CDR3 is CASSPTGTGEQYF. The CDR3 bases are TGTGCCAGTAGCCCTACCGGGACAGGGGAGCAGTACTTC.

The chain has TRBV7-8 and TRBJ2-7, with D perhaps matching TRBD1 (7 bases). Looked up from germline, CDR1 is SGHVS and CDR2 is FQNEAQ. This CDR3 contains 15 residues. V was shortened by 1 base and J by 7 bases, with 17 bases between the two germline ends. The CDR3 DNA is TGTGCCAGCAGCTTAGTGGCGAGCCCAGGGGGGGAGCAGTACTTC. It specifies CASSLVASPGGEQYF.

This chain uses TRBV5-1 with TRBJ2-7; the D is unclear. The CDR3 extends over 13 amino acids. Germline V gene data show CDR1 as SGHRS and CDR2 as YFSETQ. V was pared by 2 bases and J by 2 bases, with 8 bases between. This chain's CDR3 is CASSFNYPYEQYF. In nucleotides, the CDR3 is TGCGCCAGCAGCTTCAATTACCCCTACGAGCAGTACTTC.

The rearrangement links TRBV6-1 to TRBJ1-2; D gene uncertain. The CDR3 spans 16 residues. Deletions cut 0 bases from V and 2 bases from J, with 13 bases between. CDR1 is MNHNS, CDR2 SASEGT, per germline. CDR3 in amino acids: CASSEAFVLLNYGYTF. In nucleotides, the CDR3 is TGTGCCAGCAGTGAAGCTTTTGTCCTGCTAAACTATGGCTACACCTTC.

The gene calls are TRBV30 and TRBJ2-5; 12 bases agree with TRBD2. The junction had 7 bases not matched to a gene; V was cut back by 3 bases and J by 5 bases. This CDR3 is built from 15 residues. Germline values: CDR1 GTSNPN, CDR2 SVGIG (reference sequence). The CDR3 reads CAWRLAGGRWETQYF. The CDR3 DNA is TGTGCCTGGAGGCTAGCGGGGGGGCGGTGGGAGACCCAGTACTTC.

The V gene is TRBV5-1, the J gene TRBJ2-7, with D perhaps TRBD1 (6 bases). This CDR3 region has 14 residues. Germline values: CDR1 SGHRS, CDR2 YFSETQ. Trimming removed 4 bases from V and 3 bases from J, with 14 bases in between. CDR3 amino acids: CASSTTTGGYEQYF. The DNA of the CDR3 is TGCGCCAGCAGCACGACGACAGGCGGCTACGAGCAGTACTTC.

The chain couples TRBV18 to TRBJ1-2; no clear D gene. V was trimmed by 4 bases and J by 5 bases, leaving 17 bases between them. This CDR3 is built from 15 residues. In germline, CDR1 is KGHSH, CDR2 LQKENI. This CDR3 is CASSLSLTASYGYTF. CDR3 nucleotides: TGTGCCAGCTCACTCTCGCTAACTGCCTCTTATGGCTACACCTTC. The variable domain in full, with the rest retrieved from reference TRBV18 and TRBJ1-2, is NAGVMQNPRHLVRRRGQEARLRCSPMKGHSHVYWYRQLPEEGLKFMVYLQKENIIDESGMPKERFSAEFPKEGPSILRIQQVVRGDSAAYFCASSLSLTASYGYTFGSGTRLTVV.

The chain carries TRBV19 and TRBJ2-1; the D is unclear. V dropped 4 bases and J dropped 6 bases, with 19 bases sitting between them. The CDR3 is made up of 16 amino acids. From germline, CDR1 is LNHDA and CDR2 SQIVND (reference sequence). The CDR3 region has the DNA TGTGCCAGTAGTACCTCGCGACCGCCGGGTTCCAATGAGCAGTTCTTC. Translation: CASSTSRPPGSNEQFF.

The chain employs TRBV11-2 and TRBJ2-7; D not certain. The V and J ends lost 8 bases and 5 bases respectively, with 13 bases between them. CDR1 and CDR2 from the germline V gene are SGHAT and FQNNGV. The CDR3 has 12 amino acids. The CDR3 bases are TGTGCCAGCGAGAAGAGGAAAAACGAGCAGTACTTC. Its translation: CASEKRKNEQYF.

V usage is TRBV7-9 and J usage is TRBJ1-2; D call uncertain. The germline V and J ends were trimmed by 4 bases and 4 bases, with 7 bases remaining between them. CDR3 length: 12 residues. Germline CDR1 and CDR2: SEHNR and FQNEAQ (reference sequence). The DNA of the CDR3 is TGTGCCAGCAGCTCGGGTGGCTATGGCTACACCTTC. Protein product: CASSSGGYGYTF.

The gene calls are TRBV4-2 and TRBJ1-6, with a possible D match to TRBD1 (6 bases). The germline V gene encodes CDR1 LGHNA and CDR2 YNFKEQ. The V end was cut by 4 bases, the J end by 2 bases, with 12 bases between. The CDR3 contains 16 residues. The CDR3 sequence: CASSLTGSTYNSPLHF. In DNA form, the CDR3 reads TGTGCCAGCAGCCTCACAGGGAGCACCTATAATTCACCCCTCCACTTT.